This TCR beta chain appears in the sequencing data of a study of T cell responses to AZD1222 COVID-19 vaccine. The J segment lost 0 bases and the V segment lost 3 bases, leaving 3 bases of the junction unmatched. The CDR3 has 15 residues. Germline V lookup: CDR1 SGHDT, CDR2 YYEEEE. Notes on the study in general: In a largely white British group with more females than males, clonal diversity was possibly underestimated. Spike regions recognized by vaccine-associated CD4 TCRs spanned the protein, led by 160-218 and 743-854. Nearly half of the spike-specific TCRs reportedly recognize variant regions that carry no mutations.

Sequenced by immunoSEQ multiplex PCR; TCRdb stores in-frame clones only, minus some. The table lists about 84,000 clones, about 90% of them singletons, with about 1.6% in the top ten. Comment on this clone: What it binds is unknown.

The gene calls are TRBV5-6 and TRBJ1-3; 7 nucleotides match TRBD1. This sequence was found in an adult in good health. The sample was peripheral blood, taken on day 0 of AZD1222 vaccination. The DNA for the CDR3 is TGTGCCAGCAGCTCAAGGACAGGCTCTGGAAACACCATATATTTT. Translated: CASSSRTGSGNTIYF.